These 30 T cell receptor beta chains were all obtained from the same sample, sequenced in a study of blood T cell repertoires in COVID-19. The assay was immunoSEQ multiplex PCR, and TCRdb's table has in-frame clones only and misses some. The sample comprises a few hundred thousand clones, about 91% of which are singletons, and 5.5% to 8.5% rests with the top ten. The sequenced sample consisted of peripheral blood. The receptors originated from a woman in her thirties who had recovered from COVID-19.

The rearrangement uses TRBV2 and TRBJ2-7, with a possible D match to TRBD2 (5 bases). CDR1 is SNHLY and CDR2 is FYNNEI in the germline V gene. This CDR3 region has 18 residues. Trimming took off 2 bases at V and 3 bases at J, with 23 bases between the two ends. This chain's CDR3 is CASSEQRVLPSTVYEQYF. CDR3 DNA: TGTGCCAGCAGTGAACAGAGGGTTCTGCCATCAACGGTCTACGAGCAGTACTTC. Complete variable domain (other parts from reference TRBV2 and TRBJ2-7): EPEVTQTPSHQVTQMGQEVILRCVPISNHLYFYWYRQILGQKVEFLVSFYNNEISEKSEIFDDQFSVERPDGSNFTLKIRSTKLEDSAMYFCASSEQRVLPSTVYEQYFGPGTRLTVT.

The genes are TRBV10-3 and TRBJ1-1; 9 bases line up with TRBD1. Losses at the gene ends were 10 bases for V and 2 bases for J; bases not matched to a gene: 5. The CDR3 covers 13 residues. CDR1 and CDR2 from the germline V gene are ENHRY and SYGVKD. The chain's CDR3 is CASGQGQNTEAFF. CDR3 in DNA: TGTGCCAGCGGACAGGGGCAAAACACTGAAGCTTTCTTT.

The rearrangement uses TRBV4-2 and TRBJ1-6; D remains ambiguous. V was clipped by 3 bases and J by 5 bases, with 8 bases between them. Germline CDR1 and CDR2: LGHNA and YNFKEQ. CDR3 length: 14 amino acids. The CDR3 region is CASSHRRDNSPLHF. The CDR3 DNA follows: TGTGCCAGCAGCCACAGGAGGGATAATTCACCCCTCCACTTT.

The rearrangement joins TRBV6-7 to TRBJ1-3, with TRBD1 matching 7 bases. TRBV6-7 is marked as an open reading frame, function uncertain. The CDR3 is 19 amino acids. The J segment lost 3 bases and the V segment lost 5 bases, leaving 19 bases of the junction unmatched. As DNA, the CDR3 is TGTGCCAGCAGTGGACCCGGGACAGAACCGTTACCAAGTGGAAACACCATATATTTT. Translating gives CASSGPGTEPLPSGNTIYF.

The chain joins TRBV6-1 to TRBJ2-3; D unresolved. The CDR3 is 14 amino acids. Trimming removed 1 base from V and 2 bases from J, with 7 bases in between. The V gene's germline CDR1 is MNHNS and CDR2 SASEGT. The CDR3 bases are TGTGCCAGCAGTGAAGACAGAGACACAGATACGCAGTATTTT. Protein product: CASSEDRDTDTQYF.

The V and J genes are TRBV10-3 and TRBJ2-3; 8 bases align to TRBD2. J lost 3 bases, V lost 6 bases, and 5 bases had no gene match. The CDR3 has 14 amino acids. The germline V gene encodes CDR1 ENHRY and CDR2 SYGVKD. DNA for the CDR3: TGTGCCATCAGGGCCGGCGGGGGGACAGATACGCAGTATTTT. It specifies CAIRAGGGTDTQYF.

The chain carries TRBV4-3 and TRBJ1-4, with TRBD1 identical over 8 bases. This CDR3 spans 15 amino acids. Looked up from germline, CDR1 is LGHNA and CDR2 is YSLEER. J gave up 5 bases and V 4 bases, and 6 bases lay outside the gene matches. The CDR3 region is CASSPGTGLNEKLFF. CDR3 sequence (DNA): TGCGCCAGCAGCCCCGGGACAGGATTAAATGAAAAACTGTTTTTT.

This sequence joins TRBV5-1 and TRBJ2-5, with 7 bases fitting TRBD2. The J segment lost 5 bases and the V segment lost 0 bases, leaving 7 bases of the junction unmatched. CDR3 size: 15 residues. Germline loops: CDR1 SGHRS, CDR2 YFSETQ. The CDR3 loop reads CASSLALSGRETQYF. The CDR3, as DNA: TGCGCCAGCAGCTTGGCCCTCTCCGGGAGGGAGACCCAGTACTTC. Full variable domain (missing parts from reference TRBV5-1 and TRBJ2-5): KAGVTQTPRYLIKTRGQQVTLSCSPISGHRSVSWYQQTPGQGLQFLFEYFSETQRNKGNFPGRFSGRQFSNSRSEMNVSTLELGDSALYLCASSLALSGRETQYFGPGTRLLVL.

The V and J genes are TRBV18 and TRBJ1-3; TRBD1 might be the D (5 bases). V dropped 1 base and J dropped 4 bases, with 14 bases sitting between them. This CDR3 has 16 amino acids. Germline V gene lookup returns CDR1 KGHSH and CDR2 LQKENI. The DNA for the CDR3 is TGTGCCAGCTCACCACAAACAGGCCCACCCGGAAACACCATATATTTT. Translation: CASSPQTGPPGNTIYF.

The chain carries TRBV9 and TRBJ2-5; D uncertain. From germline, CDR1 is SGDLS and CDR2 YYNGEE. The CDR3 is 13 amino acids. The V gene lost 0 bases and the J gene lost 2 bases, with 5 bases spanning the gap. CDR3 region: CASSVAPQETQYF. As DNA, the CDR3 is TGTGCCAGCAGCGTAGCTCCTCAAGAGACCCAGTACTTC.

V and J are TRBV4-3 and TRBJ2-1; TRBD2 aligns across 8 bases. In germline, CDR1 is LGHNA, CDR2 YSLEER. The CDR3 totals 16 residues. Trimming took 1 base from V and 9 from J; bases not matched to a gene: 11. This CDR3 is CASSQGPGGYFGEQFF. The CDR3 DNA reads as TGCGCCAGCAGCCAAGGTCCGGGGGGGTATTTCGGTGAGCAGTTCTTC.

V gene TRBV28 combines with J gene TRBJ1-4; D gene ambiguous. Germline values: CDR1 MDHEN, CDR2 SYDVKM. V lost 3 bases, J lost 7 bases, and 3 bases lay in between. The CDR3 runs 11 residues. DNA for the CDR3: TGTGCCAGCAGTTTCGGTGAAAAACTGTTTTTT. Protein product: CASSFGEKLFF. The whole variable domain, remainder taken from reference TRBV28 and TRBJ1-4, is DVKVTQSSRYLVKRTGEKVFLECVQDMDHENMFWYRQDPGLGLRLIYFSYDVKMKEKGDIPEGYSVSREKKERFSLILESASTNQTSMYLCASSFGEKLFFGSGTQLSVL.

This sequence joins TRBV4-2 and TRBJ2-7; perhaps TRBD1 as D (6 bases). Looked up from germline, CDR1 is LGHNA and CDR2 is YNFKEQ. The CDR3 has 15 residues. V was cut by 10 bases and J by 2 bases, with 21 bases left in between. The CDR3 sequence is CAISKFQGIAYEQYF. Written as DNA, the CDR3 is TGTGCCATATCCAAGTTTCAGGGGATCGCCTACGAGCAGTACTTC.

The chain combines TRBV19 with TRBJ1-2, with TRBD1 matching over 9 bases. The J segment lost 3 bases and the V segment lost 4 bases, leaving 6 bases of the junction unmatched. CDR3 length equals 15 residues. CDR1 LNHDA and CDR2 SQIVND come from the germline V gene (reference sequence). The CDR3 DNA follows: TGTGCCAGTAGTAACCCGGGACAGGGTCACTATGGCTACACCTTC. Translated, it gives CASSNPGQGHYGYTF.

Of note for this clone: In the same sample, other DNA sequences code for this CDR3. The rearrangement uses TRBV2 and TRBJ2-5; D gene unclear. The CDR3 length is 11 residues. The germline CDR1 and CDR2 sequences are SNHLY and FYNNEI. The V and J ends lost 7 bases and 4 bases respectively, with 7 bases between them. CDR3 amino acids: CASTAGETQYF. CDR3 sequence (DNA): TGTGCCAGCACTGCAGGAGAGACCCAGTACTTC.

The CDR3 protein is CASRFLTGNYGYTF. DNA of the CDR3: TGTGCCAGCAGATTTCTTACAGGGAACTATGGCTACACCTTC. The chain couples TRBV28 to TRBJ1-2; a possible D gene is TRBD1 (6 bases). V shed 6 bases and J shed 2 bases, with 13 bases lying between them. From germline, CDR1 is MDHEN and CDR2 SYDVKM. This CDR3 has 14 residues.

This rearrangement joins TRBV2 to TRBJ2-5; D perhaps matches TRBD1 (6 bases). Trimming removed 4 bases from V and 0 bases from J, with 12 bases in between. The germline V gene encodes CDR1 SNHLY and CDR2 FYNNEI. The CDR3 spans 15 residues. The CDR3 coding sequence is TGTGCCAGCAGTGTGGGCGGACAGTACCAAGAGACCCAGTACTTC. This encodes CASSVGGQYQETQYF.

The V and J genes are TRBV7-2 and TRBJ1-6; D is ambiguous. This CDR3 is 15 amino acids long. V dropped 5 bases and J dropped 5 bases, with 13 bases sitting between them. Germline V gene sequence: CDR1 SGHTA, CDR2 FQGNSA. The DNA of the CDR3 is TGTGCCAGCAGCCCTTTGGGAGCTGATAATTCACCCCTCCACTTT. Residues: CASSPLGADNSPLHF. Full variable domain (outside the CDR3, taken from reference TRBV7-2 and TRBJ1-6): GAGVSQSPSNKVTEKGKDVELRCDPISGHTALYWYRQSLGQGLEFLIYFQGNSAPDKSGLPSDRFSAERTGGSVSTLTIQRTQQEDSAVYLCASSPLGADNSPLHFGNGTRLTVT.

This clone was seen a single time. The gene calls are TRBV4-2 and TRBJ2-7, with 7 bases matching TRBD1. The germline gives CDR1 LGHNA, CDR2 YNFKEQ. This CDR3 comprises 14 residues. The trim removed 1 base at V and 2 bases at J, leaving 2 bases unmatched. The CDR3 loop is CASSQAGQAYEQYF. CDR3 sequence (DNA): TGTGCCAGCAGCCAAGCCGGACAGGCCTACGAGCAGTACTTC.

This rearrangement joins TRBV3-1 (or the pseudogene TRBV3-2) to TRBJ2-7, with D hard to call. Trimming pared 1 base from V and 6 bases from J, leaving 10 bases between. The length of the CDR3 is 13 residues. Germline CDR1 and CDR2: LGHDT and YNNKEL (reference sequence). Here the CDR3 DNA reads TGTGCCAGCAGCCAAGTGGGCCCCGGCGAGCAGTACTTC. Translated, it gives CASSQVGPGEQYF.

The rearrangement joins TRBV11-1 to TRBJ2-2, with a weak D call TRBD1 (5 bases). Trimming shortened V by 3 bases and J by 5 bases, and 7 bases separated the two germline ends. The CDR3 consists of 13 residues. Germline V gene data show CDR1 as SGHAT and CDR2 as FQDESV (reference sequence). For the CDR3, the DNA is TGTGCCAGCAGCTTTCAGGGAACCGGGGAGCTGTTTTTT. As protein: CASSFQGTGELFF.

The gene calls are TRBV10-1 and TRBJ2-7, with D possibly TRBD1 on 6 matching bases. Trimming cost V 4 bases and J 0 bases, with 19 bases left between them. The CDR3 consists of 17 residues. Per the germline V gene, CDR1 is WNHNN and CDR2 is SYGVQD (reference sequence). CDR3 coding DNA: TGCGCCAGCAGTGCCCCCGGACAGAAAGAAATCTCCTACGAGCAGTACTTC. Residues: CASSAPGQKEISYEQYF.

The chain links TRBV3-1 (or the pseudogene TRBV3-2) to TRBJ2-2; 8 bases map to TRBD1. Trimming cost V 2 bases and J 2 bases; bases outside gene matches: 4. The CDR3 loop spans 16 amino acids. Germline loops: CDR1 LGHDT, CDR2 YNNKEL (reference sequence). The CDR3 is CASSQLGTGNTGELFF. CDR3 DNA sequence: TGTGCCAGCAGCCAATTAGGGACAGGTAACACCGGGGAGCTGTTTTTT.

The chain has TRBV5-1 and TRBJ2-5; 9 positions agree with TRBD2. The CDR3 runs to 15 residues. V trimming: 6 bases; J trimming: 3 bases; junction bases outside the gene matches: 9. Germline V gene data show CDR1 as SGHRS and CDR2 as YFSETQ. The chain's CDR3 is CASTSKVAGEETQYF. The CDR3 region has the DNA TGCGCCAGCACCTCGAAAGTAGCGGGGGAAGAGACCCAGTACTTC. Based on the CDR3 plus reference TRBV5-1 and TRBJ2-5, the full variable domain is KAGVTQTPRYLIKTRGQQVTLSCSPISGHRSVSWYQQTPGQGLQFLFEYFSETQRNKGNFPGRFSGRQFSNSRSEMNVSTLELGDSALYLCASTSKVAGEETQYFGPGTRLLVL.

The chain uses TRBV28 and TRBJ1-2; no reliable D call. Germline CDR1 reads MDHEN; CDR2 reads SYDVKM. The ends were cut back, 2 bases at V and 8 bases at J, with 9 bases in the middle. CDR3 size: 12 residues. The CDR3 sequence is CASSLSSGGYTF. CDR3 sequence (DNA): TGTGCCAGCAGTTTAAGCTCGGGGGGCTACACCTTC.

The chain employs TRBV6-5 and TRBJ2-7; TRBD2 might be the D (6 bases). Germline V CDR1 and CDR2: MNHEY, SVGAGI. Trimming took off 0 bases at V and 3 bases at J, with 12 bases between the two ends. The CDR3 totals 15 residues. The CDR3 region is CASSYSRRGDYEQYF. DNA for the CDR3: TGTGCCAGCAGTTACTCGAGGAGGGGCGACTACGAGCAGTACTTC.

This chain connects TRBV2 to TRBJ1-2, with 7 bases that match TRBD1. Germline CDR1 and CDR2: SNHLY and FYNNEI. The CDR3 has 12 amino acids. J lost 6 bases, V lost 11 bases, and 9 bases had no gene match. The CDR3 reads CACKTGEDGYTF. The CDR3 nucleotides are TGTGCCTGTAAAACAGGGGAGGATGGCTACACCTTC.

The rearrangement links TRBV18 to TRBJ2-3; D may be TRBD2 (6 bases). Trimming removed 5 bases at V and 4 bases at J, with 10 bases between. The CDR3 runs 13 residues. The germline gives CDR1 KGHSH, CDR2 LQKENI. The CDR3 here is CASSAEGPDTQYF. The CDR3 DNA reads TGTGCCAGCTCAGCGGAGGGACCAGATACGCAGTATTTT.

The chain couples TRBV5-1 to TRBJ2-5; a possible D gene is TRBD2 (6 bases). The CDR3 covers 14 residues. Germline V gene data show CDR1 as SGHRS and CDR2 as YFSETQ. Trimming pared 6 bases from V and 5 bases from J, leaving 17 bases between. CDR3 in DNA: TGCGCCAGCATCTGGGGGGACTTCGGGGAGACCCAGTACTTC. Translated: CASIWGDFGETQYF.

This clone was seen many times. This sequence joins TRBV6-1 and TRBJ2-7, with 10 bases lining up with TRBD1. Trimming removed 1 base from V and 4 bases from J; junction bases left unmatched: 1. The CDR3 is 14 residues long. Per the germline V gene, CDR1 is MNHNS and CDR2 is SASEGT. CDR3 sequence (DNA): TGTGCCAGCAGTGAAGGACAGGGGGCGTACGAGCAGTACTTC. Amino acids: CASSEGQGAYEQYF.